The rows below give T cell receptor beta chains drawn from one sample of a study of graft-versus-host responses after intestinal transplantation. What these receptors recognize is not known. Method: immunoSEQ multiplex PCR; TCRdb's copy keeps in-frame clones and lacks some. This table has more than 75,000 clones, approximately 90% appearing once. Specimen: unstimulated CD4+ T cells sorted from spleen or lymph node cells, collected before transplant. The receptors derive from a human donor who was the organ donor for an intestinal transplant. Each CDR3 is given with its conserved first and last residue. Fields, in order: V gene, D gene, J gene, clone size, CDR3 DNA, CDR3 protein. The D gene is left open where the match is weak. Size is omitted from some rows. Given values are once, few, many or a class for expanded clones.

v_call: TRBV5-1
d_call: TRBD1
j_call: TRBJ1-1
clone_size: few
cdr3_nt: TGCGCCAGCAGCTTACTACAGGGGATGAACACTGAAGCTTTCTTT
cdr3_aa: CASSLLQGMNTEAFF

v_call: TRBV5-1
d_call: .
j_call: TRBJ1-1
clone_size: .
cdr3_nt: TGCGCCAGCAGCTGGGGACTGTATACTGAAGCTTTCTTT
cdr3_aa: CASSWGLYTEAFF

v_call: TRBV14
d_call: TRBD2
j_call: TRBJ2-2
clone_size: .
cdr3_nt: TGTGCCAGCAGCCAGGCTAGCGGGAGGGCGACCGGGGAGCTGTTTTTT
cdr3_aa: CASSQASGRATGELFF

v_call: TRBV19
d_call: .
j_call: TRBJ2-7
clone_size: .
cdr3_nt: TGTGCCAGTAGCGTCGGCGGGGTCGACTACGAGCAGTACTTC
cdr3_aa: CASSVGGVDYEQYF

v_call: TRBV7-3
d_call: .
j_call: TRBJ2-1
clone_size: once
cdr3_nt: TGTGCCAGCAGCTTACCCAATTCGGATGAGCAGTTCTTC
cdr3_aa: CASSLPNSDEQFF

v_call: TRBV5-1
d_call: .
j_call: TRBJ1-3
clone_size: .
cdr3_nt: TGCGCCAGCAGCTTACAGGGCTCTGGAAACACCATATATTTT
cdr3_aa: CASSLQGSGNTIYF

v_call: TRBV4-1
d_call: TRBD2
j_call: TRBJ2-3
clone_size: .
cdr3_nt: TGCGCCAGCAGCCACCGAGCGGGGATGAACACAGATACGCAGTATTTT
cdr3_aa: CASSHRAGMNTDTQYF

v_call: TRBV11-3
d_call: TRBD2
j_call: TRBJ2-1
clone_size: .
cdr3_nt: TGTGCCAGCAGCTTAGCCCTGCGGGGGGTAGACAATGAGCAGTTCTTC
cdr3_aa: CASSLALRGVDNEQFF

v_call: TRBV6-9
d_call: TRBD1
j_call: TRBJ1-2
clone_size: .
cdr3_nt: TGTGCCAGCAGGGCCGGGACAGGGGAAGCTAACTATGGCTACACCTTC
cdr3_aa: CASRAGTGEANYGYTF

v_call: TRBV7-6
d_call: TRBD2
j_call: TRBJ2-1
clone_size: .
cdr3_nt: TGTGCCAGCAGCTCCCAGCGGGGGCGGTACAATGAGCAGTTCTTC
cdr3_aa: CASSSQRGRYNEQFF

v_call: TRBV6-6
d_call: .
j_call: TRBJ2-7
clone_size: .
cdr3_nt: TGTGCCAGCACGTTCGGCGGGACCAACTCCTACGAGCAGTACTTC
cdr3_aa: CASTFGGTNSYEQYF

v_call: TRBV27
d_call: TRBD1
j_call: TRBJ1-1
clone_size: .
cdr3_nt: TGTGCCAGCAGTTCTCGACAGGGGTACACTGAAGCTTTCTTT
cdr3_aa: CASSSRQGYTEAFF